The clone carrying this TCR beta chain was seen once. Its antigen remains unidentified. Splitting the CD4+ cells yielded a CD45RA+ naive subset and a CD45RA-negative memory subset. Sequencing used immunoSEQ multiplex PCR; TCRdb keeps in-frame clones, though not all of them. The sample consists of 2 million to 2.5 million clones, roughly 95% of them appearing once. The sample is drawn from a study of shared clonotypes between healthy human individuals. Study-wide results and caveats: The represented genetic and exposure-history diversity was limited by the small number of donors. Non-shared clonotypes displayed generation probabilities falling below those of clonotypes present in all four donors.

This CDR3 is 15 amino acids long. V was trimmed by 0 bases and J by 1 base, leaving 10 bases between them. The germline V gene has CDR1 SGHNT and CDR2 YYREEE (reference sequence). V usage is TRBV5-4 and J usage is TRBJ1-2; unclear D gene. The sequence came from a man between 18 and 35 years old in good health. Source material: naive CD4+ T cells sorted from blood. The subset denotes: CD45RA+ positively selected. The chain's CDR3 is CASSLGGSHNYGYTF. CDR3 DNA: TGTGCCAGCAGCTTGGGGGGATCTCATAACTATGGCTACACCTTC.